A selection of T cell receptor beta chains follows, all from one sample in a study of blood T cell repertoires in COVID-19. This table comes from immunoSEQ multiplex PCR, and its TCRdb copy is limited to in-frame clones, with some not included. The sample has a few hundred thousand clones, over 75% seen once. The source material was PBMCs or T cells enriched from blood (not recorded which). These receptors came from a woman between 40 and 50 years old with acute COVID-19. Each CDR3 is given with its conserved first and last residue. D genes are given only for firm matches. Clone sizes are given selectively: once, few, many, or a class where the clone is expanded.

D gene: TRBD2; V gene: TRBV5-1; CDR3 length: 15; J gene: TRBJ2-3; clone size: once; CDR3 protein: CASSRTSVPSDTQYF; CDR3 DNA: TGCGCCAGCAGCCGGACTAGCGTACCCTCAGATACGCAGTATTTT
D gene: -; V gene: TRBV11-3; CDR3 length: 15; J gene: TRBJ1-3; clone size: once; CDR3 protein: CASSLWDLRGNTIYF; CDR3 DNA: TGTGCCAGCAGCTTATGGGACTTGCGTGGAAACACCATATATTTT
D gene: -; V gene: TRBV7-8; CDR3 length: 17; J gene: TRBJ1-2; clone size: -; CDR3 protein: CASSLRGWTELTGGYTF; CDR3 DNA: TGTGCCAGCAGCTTAAGGGGCTGGACAGAGCTAACAGGGGGCTACACCTTC
D gene: TRBD1; V gene: TRBV18; CDR3 length: 16; J gene: TRBJ1-6; clone size: -; CDR3 protein: CASSLTDRGQSSPLHF; CDR3 DNA: TGTGCCAGCTCACTGACGGACAGGGGGCAGAGTTCACCCCTCCACTTT
D gene: TRBD1; V gene: TRBV6-2/TRBV6-3; CDR3 length: 18; J gene: TRBJ2-4; clone size: -; CDR3 protein: CASSYPGTGFLAKNIQYF; CDR3 DNA: TGTGCCAGCAGTTACCCCGGGACAGGTTTTCTAGCCAAAAACATTCAGTACTTC
D gene: -; V gene: TRBV7-9; CDR3 length: 16; J gene: TRBJ1-4; clone size: -; CDR3 protein: CASSLLLSRGYEKLFF; CDR3 DNA: TGTGCCAGCAGCTTACTTCTCAGCCGGGGTTATGAAAAACTGTTTTTT
D gene: TRBD1; V gene: TRBV6-1; CDR3 length: 20; J gene: TRBJ1-1; clone size: -; CDR3 protein: CASSERQLSGQGRKRTEAFF; CDR3 DNA: TGTGCCAGCAGTGAACGACAATTATCGGGACAGGGTAGAAAAAGGACTGAAGCTTTCTTT
D gene: TRBD1; V gene: TRBV10-3; CDR3 length: 14; J gene: TRBJ2-3; clone size: -; CDR3 protein: CAVGGQGRTDTQYF; CDR3 DNA: TGTGCCGTTGGGGGACAGGGCCGCACAGATACGCAGTATTTT
D gene: -; V gene: TRBV23-1; CDR3 length: 15; J gene: TRBJ2-7; clone size: -; CDR3 protein: CASSQLWQGTYEQYF; CDR3 DNA: TGCGCCAGCAGTCAATTGTGGCAGGGTACCTACGAGCAGTACTTC
D gene: -; V gene: TRBV7-2; CDR3 length: 14; J gene: TRBJ2-2; clone size: -; CDR3 protein: CASSPTGGAGELFF; CDR3 DNA: TGTGCCAGCAGCCCCACGGGGGGCGCCGGGGAGCTGTTTTTT
D gene: -; V gene: TRBV18; CDR3 length: 15; J gene: TRBJ1-5; clone size: -; CDR3 protein: CASSPRGSGNQPQHF; CDR3 DNA: TGTGCCAGCTCACCACGGGGCAGTGGTAATCAGCCCCAGCATTTT
D gene: -; V gene: TRBV9; CDR3 length: 13; J gene: TRBJ1-2; clone size: -; CDR3 protein: CASSVGTNYGYTF; CDR3 DNA: TGTGCCAGCAGCGTAGGGACAAACTATGGCTACACCTTC
D gene: TRBD2; V gene: TRBV25-1; CDR3 length: 15; J gene: TRBJ2-7; clone size: -; CDR3 protein: CASSALTGGNNEQYF; CDR3 DNA: TGTGCCAGCAGTGCCCTAACGGGGGGGAACAACGAGCAGTACTTC
D gene: TRBD1; V gene: TRBV9; CDR3 length: 13; J gene: TRBJ1-1; clone size: once; CDR3 protein: CASTTGTGTEAFF; CDR3 DNA: TGTGCCAGCACTACCGGGACAGGGACTGAAGCTTTCTTT
D gene: -; V gene: TRBV7-9; CDR3 length: 16; J gene: TRBJ1-4; clone size: -; CDR3 protein: CASSSQNNRVGEKLFF; CDR3 DNA: TGTGCCAGCAGCTCCCAGAACAACAGGGTGGGGGAAAAACTGTTTTTT
D gene: TRBD2; V gene: TRBV7-9; CDR3 length: 14; J gene: TRBJ2-3; clone size: few; CDR3 protein: CASSFAGGPDTQYF; CDR3 DNA: TGTGCCAGCAGCTTCGCGGGGGGGCCAGATACGCAGTATTTT
D gene: -; V gene: TRBV30; CDR3 length: 13; J gene: TRBJ1-1; clone size: few; CDR3 protein: CAWSVGGNTEAFF; CDR3 DNA: TGTGCCTGGAGTGTTGGAGGGAACACTGAAGCTTTCTTT
D gene: -; V gene: TRBV5-4; CDR3 length: 13; J gene: TRBJ1-1; clone size: once; CDR3 protein: CASSYRDGTEAFF; CDR3 DNA: TGTGCCAGCAGCTACAGGGACGGCACTGAAGCTTTCTTT
D gene: -; V gene: TRBV19; CDR3 length: 15; J gene: TRBJ2-2; clone size: -; CDR3 protein: CASSIPRANTGELFF; CDR3 DNA: TGTGCCAGTAGTATCCCTAGAGCGAACACCGGGGAGCTGTTTTTT
D gene: -; V gene: TRBV24-1; CDR3 length: 16; J gene: TRBJ2-3; clone size: once; CDR3 protein: CATSAPTASSTDTQYF; CDR3 DNA: TGTGCCACCAGTGCCCCGACAGCCTCTAGCACAGATACGCAGTATTTT
D gene: TRBD1; V gene: TRBV18; CDR3 length: 16; J gene: TRBJ1-1; clone size: few; CDR3 protein: CASSRYAQGASTEAFF; CDR3 DNA: TGTGCCAGCTCACGATACGCTCAGGGGGCAAGTACTGAAGCTTTCTTT
D gene: TRBD1; V gene: TRBV25-1; CDR3 length: 15; J gene: TRBJ1-2; clone size: -; CDR3 protein: CASSEWDRGGYGYTF; CDR3 DNA: TGTGCCAGCAGTGAATGGGACAGGGGGGGGTATGGCTACACCTTC
D gene: -; V gene: TRBV3-1/TRBV3-2; CDR3 length: 14; J gene: TRBJ1-3; clone size: -; CDR3 protein: CASSQGTKGNTIYF; CDR3 DNA: TGTGCCAGCAGCCAAGGGACAAAAGGAAACACCATATATTTT
D gene: -; V gene: TRBV7-2; CDR3 length: 17; J gene: TRBJ2-7; clone size: -; CDR3 protein: CASSDRDIGITLKEQYF; CDR3 DNA: TGTGCCAGCAGCGACCGGGACATAGGGATTACACTGAAAGAGCAGTACTTC
D gene: -; V gene: TRBV4-2; CDR3 length: 16; J gene: TRBJ2-7; clone size: -; CDR3 protein: CASSKFSGESSYEQYF; CDR3 DNA: TGTGCCAGCAGCAAGTTTTCGGGGGAGAGCTCCTACGAGCAGTACTTC
D gene: TRBD2; V gene: TRBV5-6; CDR3 length: 15; J gene: TRBJ2-1; clone size: few; CDR3 protein: CASRLGLEAWNEQFF; CDR3 DNA: TGTGCCAGCAGACTGGGACTAGAGGCATGGAATGAGCAGTTCTTC
D gene: -; V gene: TRBV7-2; CDR3 length: 16; J gene: TRBJ1-2; clone size: -; CDR3 protein: CASSLAKIQGRYGYTF; CDR3 DNA: TGTGCCAGCAGCTTAGCGAAGATACAGGGACGCTATGGCTACACCTTC
D gene: TRBD1; V gene: TRBV6-5; CDR3 length: 15; J gene: TRBJ2-3; clone size: many; CDR3 protein: CASSQTQGAGDTQYF; CDR3 DNA: TGTGCCAGCAGCCAAACCCAGGGGGCAGGAGATACGCAGTATTTT
D gene: TRBD2; V gene: TRBV19; CDR3 length: 19; J gene: TRBJ2-4; clone size: -; CDR3 protein: CASSPRGLAGGWSKNIQYF; CDR3 DNA: TGTGCCAGTAGCCCTCGGGGCCTAGCGGGGGGGTGGTCCAAAAACATTCAGTACTTC
D gene: TRBD1; V gene: TRBV12-3/TRBV12-4; CDR3 length: 13; J gene: TRBJ1-2; clone size: -; CDR3 protein: CASSFDRVYGYTF; CDR3 DNA: TGTGCCAGCAGTTTTGACAGGGTCTATGGCTACACCTTC
D gene: -; V gene: TRBV12-3/TRBV12-4; CDR3 length: 12; J gene: TRBJ1-2; clone size: -; CDR3 protein: CASSFTGDGYTF; CDR3 DNA: TGTGCCAGCAGTTTTACGGGGGATGGCTACACCTTC
D gene: TRBD1; V gene: TRBV19; CDR3 length: 15; J gene: TRBJ2-1; clone size: -; CDR3 protein: CASSISGDRGAEQFF; CDR3 DNA: TGTGCCAGTAGTATCAGCGGGGACAGGGGGGCTGAGCAGTTCTTC
D gene: TRBD1; V gene: TRBV29-1; CDR3 length: 13; J gene: TRBJ2-1; clone size: -; CDR3 protein: CSVGQGPYNEQFF; CDR3 DNA: TGCAGCGTTGGACAGGGCCCCTACAATGAGCAGTTCTTC
D gene: -; V gene: TRBV5-3; CDR3 length: 14; J gene: TRBJ1-6; clone size: -; CDR3 protein: CARSFRGLNSPLHF; CDR3 DNA: TGTGCCAGAAGCTTCAGGGGATTGAATTCACCCCTCCACTTT
D gene: -; V gene: TRBV7-3; CDR3 length: 16; J gene: TRBJ1-1; clone size: -; CDR3 protein: CASSLIQLGHPPEAFF; CDR3 DNA: TGTGCCAGCAGCTTAATTCAGCTGGGACACCCCCCTGAAGCTTTCTTT
D gene: -; V gene: TRBV5-4; CDR3 length: 18; J gene: TRBJ2-1; clone size: -; CDR3 protein: CASSPGTPRVGANNEQFF; CDR3 DNA: TGTGCCAGCAGCCCCGGGACTCCCCGGGTCGGGGCTAACAATGAGCAGTTCTTC
D gene: TRBD1; V gene: TRBV5-1; CDR3 length: 15; J gene: TRBJ2-2; clone size: -; CDR3 protein: CASSWGQGPTGELFF; CDR3 DNA: TGCGCCAGCAGCTGGGGACAGGGCCCAACCGGGGAGCTGTTTTTT
D gene: -; V gene: TRBV6-4; CDR3 length: 17; J gene: TRBJ2-1; clone size: -; CDR3 protein: CARQSGGDLDSYNEQFF; CDR3 DNA: TGTGCCCGGCAGAGCGGCGGGGACCTCGACTCCTACAATGAGCAGTTCTTC
D gene: -; V gene: TRBV27; CDR3 length: 12; J gene: TRBJ2-1; clone size: -; CDR3 protein: CASSLSVSEQFF; CDR3 DNA: TGTGCCAGCAGTTTATCGGTGAGTGAGCAGTTCTTC
D gene: TRBD1; V gene: TRBV6-5; CDR3 length: 14; J gene: TRBJ1-2; clone size: -; CDR3 protein: CASSSDRVNYGYTF; CDR3 DNA: TGTGCCAGCAGTTCGGACAGGGTTAACTATGGCTACACCTTC
D gene: -; V gene: TRBV27; CDR3 length: 15; J gene: TRBJ2-1; clone size: -; CDR3 protein: CASSLRRSSYNEQFF; CDR3 DNA: TGTGCCAGCAGTTTGCGACGGAGCTCCTACAATGAGCAGTTCTTC
D gene: TRBD1; V gene: TRBV19; CDR3 length: 15; J gene: TRBJ1-1; clone size: -; CDR3 protein: CASSTHRGAWTEAFF; CDR3 DNA: TGTGCCAGTAGTACCCACAGGGGGGCTTGGACTGAAGCTTTCTTT
D gene: -; V gene: TRBV3-1/TRBV3-2; CDR3 length: 17; J gene: TRBJ1-1; clone size: -; CDR3 protein: CASSRLGGGMLNTEAFF; CDR3 DNA: TGTGCCAGCAGCCGACTTGGGGGGGGGATGCTGAACACTGAAGCTTTCTTT
D gene: TRBD1; V gene: TRBV5-1; CDR3 length: 16; J gene: TRBJ1-6; clone size: -; CDR3 protein: CASSIRGQGDNSPLHF; CDR3 DNA: TGCGCCAGCAGCATACGAGGACAGGGGGATAATTCACCCCTCCACTTT
D gene: TRBD1; V gene: TRBV2; CDR3 length: 14; J gene: TRBJ1-2; clone size: few; CDR3 protein: CASRDDRGNYGYTF; CDR3 DNA: TGTGCCAGCAGGGATGACAGGGGTAACTATGGCTACACCTTC
D gene: TRBD2; V gene: TRBV5-5; CDR3 length: 16; J gene: TRBJ2-2; clone size: -; CDR3 protein: CASSLGLAGLRGELFF; CDR3 DNA: TGTGCCAGCAGCTTGGGCCTAGCGGGGTTGCGCGGGGAGCTGTTTTTT
D gene: -; V gene: TRBV11-3; CDR3 length: 15; J gene: TRBJ2-7; clone size: -; CDR3 protein: CASSLAEGGVYEQYF; CDR3 DNA: TGTGCCAGCAGCTTAGCTGAGGGGGGGGTCTACGAGCAGTACTTC